Detailed here is one T cell receptor beta chain. The antigen is unknown. The data were obtained in a study of a mutant IDH1 vaccine in newly diagnosed glioma. Regarding time point: week 5, during vaccination. Alongside topical imiquimod, each dose of vaccine comprised 300 ug of mutant IDH1 20-mer peptide. V was pared by 4 bases and J by 3 bases, with 18 bases between. The CDR3 runs 16 residues. Germline CDR1 is SGHTA and CDR2 is FQGNSA. Profiling relied on immunoSEQ multiplex PCR, and the TCRdb table lists in-frame clones only, not all of them. The sample has about 28,000 clones, about nine tenths seen once.

The clonotype comes from a woman aged 40 to 55 with glioma. Some clones in this sample may be carry-over from other donors' samples. Sequencing used peripheral blood mononuclear cells (PBMCs), obtained from a glioma patient whose treatment included an IDH1 peptide vaccine. The chain carries TRBV7-2 and TRBJ1-2, with D possibly TRBD1 on 6 matching bases. The CDR3 bases are TGTGCCAGCAGCTCCAAGGGGGGCAGGGACTACTATGGCTACACCTTC. Translation gives CASSSKGGRDYYGYTF.